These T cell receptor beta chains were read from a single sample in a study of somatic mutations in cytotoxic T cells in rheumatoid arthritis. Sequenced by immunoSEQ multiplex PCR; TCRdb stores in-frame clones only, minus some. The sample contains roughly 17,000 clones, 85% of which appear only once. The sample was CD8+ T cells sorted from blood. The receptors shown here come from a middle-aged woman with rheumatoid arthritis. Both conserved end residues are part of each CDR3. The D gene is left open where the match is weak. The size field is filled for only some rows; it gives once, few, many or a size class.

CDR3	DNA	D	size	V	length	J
CASSHQTGGGGYTF	TGTGCCAGCAGTCACCAGACAGGGGGCGGAGGCTACACCTTC	TRBD1	NA	TRBV28	14	TRBJ1-2
CASSLGGASDTQYF	TGTGCCAGCAGCTTAGGCGGAGCCTCAGATACGCAGTATTTT	NA	NA	TRBV7-8	14	TRBJ2-3
CASSPPPGRDTF	TGTGCCAGCAGTCCCCCCCCAGGGAGGGACACCTTC	NA	NA	TRBV6-1	12	TRBJ1-2
CASADYTGDRGGTGELFF	TGTGCCAGCGCCGACTATACCGGTGACAGGGGGGGGACCGGGGAGCTGTTTTTT	TRBD1	NA	TRBV9	18	TRBJ2-2
CASTIDRGSSYNEQFF	TGTGCCAGCACCATAGACAGGGGTAGCTCCTACAATGAGCAGTTCTTC	TRBD1	NA	TRBV7-9	16	TRBJ2-1
CASSLERTDFSGNTIYF	TGTGCCAGCAGCTTAGAGAGGACTGATTTCTCTGGAAACACCATATATTTT	NA	NA	TRBV11-2	17	TRBJ1-3
CASSTLIGEDGYTF	TGTGCCAGCAGTACGTTAATAGGAGAGGATGGCTACACCTTC	NA	NA	TRBV7-9	14	TRBJ1-2
CASRVGDRVLYGYTF	TGTGCCAGCAGAGTAGGGGATAGAGTTCTCTATGGCTACACCTTC	NA	NA	TRBV5-4	15	TRBJ1-2
CASSPGLLWTGELFF	TGCGCCAGCTCCCCGGGACTCCTTTGGACCGGGGAGCTGTTTTTT	NA	once	TRBV5-1	15	TRBJ2-2
CATSSSVLAGNTIYF	TGTGCCACCAGCAGCTCCGTCCTCGCTGGAAACACCATATATTTT	NA	NA	TRBV15	15	TRBJ1-3
CASSLGQGYEQYF	TGCGCCAGCAGCCTCGGACAGGGCTACGAGCAGTACTTC	TRBD1	few	TRBV4-1	13	TRBJ2-7
CASSPAASSYEQYF	TGTGCCAGCAGTCCAGCGGCGAGCTCCTACGAGCAGTACTTC	NA	NA	TRBV6-4	14	TRBJ2-7
CAGSPDIVQTDTQYF	TGTGCCGGCAGTCCCGACATTGTCCAAACAGATACGCAGTATTTT	NA	NA	TRBV6-5	15	TRBJ2-3
CASSQTRDTSYEQYF	TGCGCCAGCAGCCAGACCCGGGACACCTCCTACGAGCAGTACTTC	NA	NA	TRBV4-1	15	TRBJ2-7
CASSLGQGANQPGMEAFF	TGTGCCAGCAGCTTGGGACAGGGGGCGAATCAGCCGGGAATGGAAGCTTTCTTT	TRBD1	NA	TRBV7-6	18	TRBJ1-1
CASSQQGTNEKLFF	TGTGCCAGTAGCCAACAGGGTACTAATGAAAAACTGTTTTTT	NA	few	TRBV19	14	TRBJ1-4
CGVEDLQSYEQYF	TGCGGCGTTGAAGATTTACAGTCCTACGAGCAGTACTTC	NA	NA	TRBV29-1	13	TRBJ2-7
CAWSVLGVPGNTIYF	TGTGCCTGGAGTGTATTAGGGGTACCTGGAAACACCATATATTTT	NA	NA	TRBV30	15	TRBJ1-3
CASSLDLGQSYGYTF	TGTGCCAGCAGCTTAGATCTAGGACAGAGCTATGGCTACACCTTC	NA	NA	TRBV11-2	15	TRBJ1-2
CASSQDGTSGRAGGSYNEQFF	TGCGCCAGCAGCCAAGATGGTACTAGCGGGAGGGCAGGGGGCTCCTACAATGAGCAGTTCTTC	TRBD2	NA	TRBV4-1	21	TRBJ2-1
CASSPYGGAYEQYF	TGTGCCAGCAGCCCCTACGGCGGAGCCTACGAGCAGTACTTC	NA	NA	TRBV5-6	14	TRBJ2-7
CASRELAGFGNEQFF	TGTGCCAGTAGGGAACTAGCGGGATTCGGCAATGAGCAGTTCTTC	TRBD2	NA	TRBV19	15	TRBJ2-1
CASRYPGQGASNTGELFF	TGCGCCAGCAGGTATCCGGGACAGGGGGCGTCGAACACCGGGGAGCTGTTTTTT	TRBD1	NA	TRBV5-1	18	TRBJ2-2
CASSLGLAGSFVDTQYF	TGTGCCAGCAGCTTAGGTCTAGCGGGAAGTTTCGTGGATACGCAGTATTTT	TRBD2	NA	TRBV13	17	TRBJ2-3
CASSSGQGGNQPQHF	TGTGCCAGCAGTTCGGGACAGGGGGGTAATCAGCCCCAGCATTTT	TRBD1	NA	TRBV2	15	TRBJ1-5
CASSQRDTEAFF	TGTGCCAGCTCACAACGGGACACTGAAGCTTTCTTT	NA	NA	TRBV18	12	TRBJ1-1